This entry describes one TCR beta chain. Profiled with immunoSEQ multiplex PCR; TCRdb holds only in-frame clones, not every one. The sample has roughly 500,000 clones, roughly 85% seen once. Treatment reported: approximately 18 received Ad26.COV2.S at low or high dose, single or two shots; about 5 received placebo; per-sample allocation not given. The investigators took samples on day 63 after the first vaccine or placebo injection. These data originate in a study of Ad26.COV2.S vaccination and SARS-CoV-2 variants. As for the study in general: Ad26.COV2.S arm of COV1001 included the donor.

Germline lookup yields CDR1 SEHNR and CDR2 FQNEAQ (reference sequence). This CDR3 is built from 15 residues. The J segment lost 2 bases and the V segment lost 3 bases, leaving 3 bases of the junction unmatched. V is TRBV7-9 and J is TRBJ2-3, with TRBD1 matching 9 bases. This TCR was sampled from a person between 18 and 65 years old who received the Ad26.COV2.S COVID-19 vaccine or a placebo. The sample consisted of peripheral blood, taken in a trial of Ad26.COV2.S vaccine versus placebo. DNA of the CDR3: TGTGCCAGCAGCTTGGGGACAGGGCTCACAGATACGCAGTATTTT. As protein: CASSLGTGLTDTQYF. The whole variable domain, remainder taken from reference TRBV7-9 and TRBJ2-3, is DTGVSQNPRHKITKRGQNVTFRCDPISEHNRLYWYRQTLGQGPEFLTYFQNEAQLEKSRLLSDRFSAERPKGSFSTLEIQRTEQGDSAMYLCASSLGTGLTDTQYFGPGTRLTVL.